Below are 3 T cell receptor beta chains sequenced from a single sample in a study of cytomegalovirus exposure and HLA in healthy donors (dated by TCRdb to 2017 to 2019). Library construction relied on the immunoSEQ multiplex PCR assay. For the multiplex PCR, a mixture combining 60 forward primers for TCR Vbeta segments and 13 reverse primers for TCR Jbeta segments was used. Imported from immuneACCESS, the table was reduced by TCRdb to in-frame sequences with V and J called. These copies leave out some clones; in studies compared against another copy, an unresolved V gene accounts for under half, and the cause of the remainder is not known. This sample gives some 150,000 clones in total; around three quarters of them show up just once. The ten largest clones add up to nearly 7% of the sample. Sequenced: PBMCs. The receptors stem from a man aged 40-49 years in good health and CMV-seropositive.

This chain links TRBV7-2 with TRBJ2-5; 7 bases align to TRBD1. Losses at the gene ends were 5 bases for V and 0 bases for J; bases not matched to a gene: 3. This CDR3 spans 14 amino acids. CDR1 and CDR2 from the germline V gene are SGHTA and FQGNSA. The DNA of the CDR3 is TGTGCCAGCAGCCCGACAGGGTACCAAGAGACCCAGTACTTC. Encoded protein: CASSPTGYQETQYF.

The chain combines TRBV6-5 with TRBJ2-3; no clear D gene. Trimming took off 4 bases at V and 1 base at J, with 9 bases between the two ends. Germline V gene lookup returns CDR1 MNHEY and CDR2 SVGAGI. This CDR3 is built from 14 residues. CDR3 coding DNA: TGTGCCAGCAGTTTGGGCTCGGGCACAGATACGCAGTATTTT. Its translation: CASSLGSGTDTQYF.

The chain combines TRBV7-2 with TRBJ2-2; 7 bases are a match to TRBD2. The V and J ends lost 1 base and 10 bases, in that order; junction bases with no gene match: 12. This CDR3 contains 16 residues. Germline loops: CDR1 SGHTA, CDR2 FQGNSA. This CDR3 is CASSLESSGPGVELFF. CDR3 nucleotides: TGTGCCAGCAGCTTAGAATCTAGCGGACCTGGGGTGGAGCTGTTTTTT.